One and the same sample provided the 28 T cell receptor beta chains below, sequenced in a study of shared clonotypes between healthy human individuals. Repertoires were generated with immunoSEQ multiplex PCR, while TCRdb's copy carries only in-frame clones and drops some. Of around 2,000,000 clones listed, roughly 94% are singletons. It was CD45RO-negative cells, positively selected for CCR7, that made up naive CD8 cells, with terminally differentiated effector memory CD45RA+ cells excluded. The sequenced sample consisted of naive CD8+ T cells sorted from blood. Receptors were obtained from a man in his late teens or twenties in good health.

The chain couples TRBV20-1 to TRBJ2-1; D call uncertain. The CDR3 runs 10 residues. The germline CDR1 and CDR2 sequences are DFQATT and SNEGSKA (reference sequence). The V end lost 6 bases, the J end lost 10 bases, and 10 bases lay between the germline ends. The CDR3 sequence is CSALDNEQFF. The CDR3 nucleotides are TGCAGTGCCCTGGATAACGAGCAGTTCTTC.

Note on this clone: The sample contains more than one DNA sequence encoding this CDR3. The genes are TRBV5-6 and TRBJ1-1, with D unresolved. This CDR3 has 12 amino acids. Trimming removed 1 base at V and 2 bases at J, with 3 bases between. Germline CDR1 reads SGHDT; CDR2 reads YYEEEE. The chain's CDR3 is CASSLSNTEAFF. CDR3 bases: TGTGCCAGCAGCTTGTCCAACACTGAAGCTTTCTTT.

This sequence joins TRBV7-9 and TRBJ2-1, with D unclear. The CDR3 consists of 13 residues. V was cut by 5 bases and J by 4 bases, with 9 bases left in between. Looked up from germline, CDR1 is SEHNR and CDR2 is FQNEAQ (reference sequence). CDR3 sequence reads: CASSQQGYNEQFF. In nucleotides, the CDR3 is TGTGCCAGCAGCCAACAAGGGTACAATGAGCAGTTCTTC. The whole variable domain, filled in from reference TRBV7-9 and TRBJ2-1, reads DTGVSQNPRHKITKRGQNVTFRCDPISEHNRLYWYRQTLGQGPEFLTYFQNEAQLEKSRLLSDRFSAERPKGSFSTLEIQRTEQGDSAMYLCASSQQGYNEQFFGPGTRLTVL.

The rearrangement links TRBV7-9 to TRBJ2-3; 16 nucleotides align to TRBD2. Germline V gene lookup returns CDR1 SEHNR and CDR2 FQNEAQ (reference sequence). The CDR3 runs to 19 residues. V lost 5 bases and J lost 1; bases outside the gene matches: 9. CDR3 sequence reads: CASSTPGLAGGPGTDTQYF. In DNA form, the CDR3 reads TGTGCCAGCAGCACGCCGGGACTAGCGGGGGGGCCAGGCACAGATACGCAGTATTTT.

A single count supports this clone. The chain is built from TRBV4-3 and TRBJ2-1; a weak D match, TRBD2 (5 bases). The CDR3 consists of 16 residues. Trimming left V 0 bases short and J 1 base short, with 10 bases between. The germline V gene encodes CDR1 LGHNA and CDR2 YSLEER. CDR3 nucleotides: TGCGCCAGCAGCCAAGATTGGAGGCAATCCTACAATGAGCAGTTCTTC. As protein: CASSQDWRQSYNEQFF.

The CDR3 coding sequence is TGTGCCAGCAGTTCGATCGGACAGGGAAACTATGGCTACACCTTC. It codes for CASSSIGQGNYGYTF. The V call is TRBV27, the J call TRBJ1-2, with 8 bases aligning to TRBD1. Germline CDR1 is MNHEY and CDR2 is SMNVEV (reference sequence). The CDR3 has 15 residues. Trimming removed 4 bases from V and 2 bases from J; junction bases left unmatched: 6.

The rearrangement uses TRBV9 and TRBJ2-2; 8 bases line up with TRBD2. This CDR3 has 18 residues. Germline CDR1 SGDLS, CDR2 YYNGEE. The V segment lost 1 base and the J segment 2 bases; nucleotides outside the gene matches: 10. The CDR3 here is CASSVTPGLAINTGELFF. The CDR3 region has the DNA TGTGCCAGCAGCGTAACGCCCGGACTAGCTATCAACACCGGGGAGCTGTTTTTT. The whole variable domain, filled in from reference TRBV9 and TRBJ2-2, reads DSGVTQTPKHLITATGQRVTLRCSPRSGDLSVYWYQQSLDQGLQFLIQYYNGEERAKGNILERFSAQQFPDLHSELNLSSLELGDSALYFCASSVTPGLAINTGELFFGEGSRLTVL.

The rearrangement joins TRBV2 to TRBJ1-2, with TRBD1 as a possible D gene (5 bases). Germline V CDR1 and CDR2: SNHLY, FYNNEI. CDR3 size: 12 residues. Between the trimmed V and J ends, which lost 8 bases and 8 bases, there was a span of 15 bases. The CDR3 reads CASYGTSGGYTF. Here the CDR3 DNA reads TGTGCCAGCTATGGGACCTCTGGGGGCTACACCTTC.

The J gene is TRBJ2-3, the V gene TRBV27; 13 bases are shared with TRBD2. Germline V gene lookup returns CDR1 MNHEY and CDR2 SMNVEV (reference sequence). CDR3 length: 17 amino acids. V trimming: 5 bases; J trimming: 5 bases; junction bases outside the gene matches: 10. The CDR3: CASSTLTSGGAKDTQYF. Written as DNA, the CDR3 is TGTGCCAGCAGTACCCTTACTAGCGGGGGGGCTAAAGATACGCAGTATTTT.

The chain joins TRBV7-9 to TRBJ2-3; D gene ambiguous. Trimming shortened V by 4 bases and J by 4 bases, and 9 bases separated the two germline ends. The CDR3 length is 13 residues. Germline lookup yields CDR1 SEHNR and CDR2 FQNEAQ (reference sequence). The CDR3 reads CASSSPYSDTQYF. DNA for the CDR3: TGTGCCAGCAGCTCCCCCTATTCAGATACGCAGTATTTT.

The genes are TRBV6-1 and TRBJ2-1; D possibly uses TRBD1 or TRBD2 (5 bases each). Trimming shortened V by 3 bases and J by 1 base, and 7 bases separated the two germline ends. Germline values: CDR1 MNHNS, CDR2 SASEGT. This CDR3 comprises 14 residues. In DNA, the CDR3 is TGTGCCAGCAGTGATGGGGGATCCTACAATGAGCAGTTCTTC. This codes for CASSDGGSYNEQFF.

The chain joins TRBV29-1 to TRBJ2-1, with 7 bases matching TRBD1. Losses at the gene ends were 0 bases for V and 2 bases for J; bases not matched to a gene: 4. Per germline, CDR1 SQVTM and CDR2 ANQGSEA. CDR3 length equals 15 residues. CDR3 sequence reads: CSVEDDRVPYNEQFF. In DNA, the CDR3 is TGCAGCGTTGAAGACGACAGGGTTCCCTACAATGAGCAGTTCTTC.

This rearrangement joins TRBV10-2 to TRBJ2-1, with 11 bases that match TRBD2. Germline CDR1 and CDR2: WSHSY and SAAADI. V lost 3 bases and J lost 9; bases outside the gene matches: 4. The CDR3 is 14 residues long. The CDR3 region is CASSELAGESEQFF. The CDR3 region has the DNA TGCGCCAGCAGTGAACTAGCGGGAGAGTCTGAGCAGTTCTTC.

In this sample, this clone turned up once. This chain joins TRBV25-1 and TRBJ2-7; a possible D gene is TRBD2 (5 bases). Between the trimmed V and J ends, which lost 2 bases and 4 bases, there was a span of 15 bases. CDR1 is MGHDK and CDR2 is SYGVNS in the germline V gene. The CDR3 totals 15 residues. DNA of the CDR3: TGTGCCAGCAGTGAAGGGTTAGCGCACTATTACGAGCAGTACTTC. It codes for CASSEGLAHYYEQYF.

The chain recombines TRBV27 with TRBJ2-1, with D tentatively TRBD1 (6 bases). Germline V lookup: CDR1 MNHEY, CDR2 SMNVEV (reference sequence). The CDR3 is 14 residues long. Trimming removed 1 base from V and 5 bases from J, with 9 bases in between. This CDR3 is CASSLFGQNNEQFF. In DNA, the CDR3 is TGTGCCAGCAGTTTATTCGGACAGAACAATGAGCAGTTCTTC.

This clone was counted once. CDR3 bases: TGTGCCAGCAGTTACAACACAGGTTACGAGCAGTACTTC. This codes for CASSYNTGYEQYF. The chain has TRBV6-5 and TRBJ2-7; D possibly corresponds to TRBD1 (5 bases). CDR1 is MNHEY and CDR2 is SVGAGI in the germline V gene. Trimming removed 2 bases at V and 4 bases at J, with 9 bases between. CDR3 length equals 13 residues.

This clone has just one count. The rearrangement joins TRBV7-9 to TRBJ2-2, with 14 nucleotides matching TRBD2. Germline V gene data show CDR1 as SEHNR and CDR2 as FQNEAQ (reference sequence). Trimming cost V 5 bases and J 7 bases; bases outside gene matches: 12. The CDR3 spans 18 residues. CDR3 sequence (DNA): TGTGCCAGCAGCCCACTAGGGACTAGCGGGGGTCTCGGCGGGGAGCTGTTTTTT. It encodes CASSPLGTSGGLGGELFF. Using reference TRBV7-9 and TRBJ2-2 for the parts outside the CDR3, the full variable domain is DTGVSQNPRHKITKRGQNVTFRCDPISEHNRLYWYRQTLGQGPEFLTYFQNEAQLEKSRLLSDRFSAERPKGSFSTLEIQRTEQGDSAMYLCASSPLGTSGGLGGELFFGEGSRLTVL.

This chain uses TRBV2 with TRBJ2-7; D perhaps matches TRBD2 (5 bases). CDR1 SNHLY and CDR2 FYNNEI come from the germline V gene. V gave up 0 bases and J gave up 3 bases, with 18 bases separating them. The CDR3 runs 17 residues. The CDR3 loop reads CASSEANDLDGDYEQYF. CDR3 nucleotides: TGTGCCAGCAGTGAAGCGAATGATTTGGACGGGGACTACGAGCAGTACTTC.

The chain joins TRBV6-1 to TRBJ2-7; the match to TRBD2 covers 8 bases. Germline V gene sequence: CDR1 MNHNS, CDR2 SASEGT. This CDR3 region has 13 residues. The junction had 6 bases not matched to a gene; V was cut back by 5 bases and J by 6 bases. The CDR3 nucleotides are TGTGCCAGCAGTCTAGAGCGGGAGTTCGAGCAGTACTTC. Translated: CASSLEREFEQYF.

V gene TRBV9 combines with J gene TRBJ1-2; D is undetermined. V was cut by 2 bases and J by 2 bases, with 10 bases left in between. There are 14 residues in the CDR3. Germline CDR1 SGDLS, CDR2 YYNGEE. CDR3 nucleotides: TGTGCCAGCAGCGTTGCCTCGGGGAACTATGGCTACACCTTC. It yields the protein CASSVASGNYGYTF.

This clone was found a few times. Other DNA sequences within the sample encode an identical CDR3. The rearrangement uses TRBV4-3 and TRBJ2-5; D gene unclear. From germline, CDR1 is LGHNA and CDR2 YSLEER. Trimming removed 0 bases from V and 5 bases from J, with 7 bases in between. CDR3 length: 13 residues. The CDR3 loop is CASSQDGEETQYF. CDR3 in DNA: TGCGCCAGCAGCCAAGATGGCGAGGAGACCCAGTACTTC.

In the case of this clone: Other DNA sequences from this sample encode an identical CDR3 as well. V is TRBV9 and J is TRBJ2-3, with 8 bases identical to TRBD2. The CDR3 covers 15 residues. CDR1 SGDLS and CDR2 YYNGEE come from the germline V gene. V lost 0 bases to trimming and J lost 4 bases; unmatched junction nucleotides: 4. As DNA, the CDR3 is TGTGCCAGCAGCGTAGGCGGGGGGCGAGCAGATACGCAGTATTTT. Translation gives CASSVGGGRADTQYF.

Here the CDR3 DNA reads TGTGCCAGCAGCACCTTACAGGGAGATAATGAAAAACTGTTTTTT. It is translated as CASSTLQGDNEKLFF. The chain joins TRBV7-9 to TRBJ1-4, with a tentative D call TRBD1 (6 bases). Germline values: CDR1 SEHNR, CDR2 FQNEAQ (reference sequence). Trimming shortened V by 5 bases and J by 4 bases, and 14 bases separated the two germline ends. This CDR3 has 15 amino acids.

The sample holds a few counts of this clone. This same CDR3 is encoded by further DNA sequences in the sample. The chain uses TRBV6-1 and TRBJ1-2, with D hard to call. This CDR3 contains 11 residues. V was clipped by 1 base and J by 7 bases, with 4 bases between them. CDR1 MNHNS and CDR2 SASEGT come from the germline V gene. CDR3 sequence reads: CASSEGAGYTF. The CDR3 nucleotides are TGTGCCAGCAGTGAAGGGGCTGGCTACACCTTC.

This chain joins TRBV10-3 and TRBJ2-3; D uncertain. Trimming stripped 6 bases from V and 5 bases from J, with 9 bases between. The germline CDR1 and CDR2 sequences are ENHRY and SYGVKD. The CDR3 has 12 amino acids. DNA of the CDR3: TGTGCCATCAGGAACGAAAAAGATACGCAGTATTTT. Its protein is CAIRNEKDTQYF.

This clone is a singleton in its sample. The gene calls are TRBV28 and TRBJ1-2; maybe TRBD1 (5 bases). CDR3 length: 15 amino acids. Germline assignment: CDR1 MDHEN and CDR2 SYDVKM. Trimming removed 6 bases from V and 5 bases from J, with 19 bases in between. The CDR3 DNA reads TGTGCCAGCAGCGCCGGGACTGCGGCAGTTTATGGCTACACCTTC. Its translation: CASSAGTAAVYGYTF.

The CDR3 loop reads CASTGLSAGYNEQFF. CDR3 nucleotide sequence: TGTGCCAGCACCGGCCTATCAGCGGGGTACAATGAGCAGTTCTTC. This chain uses TRBV9 with TRBJ2-1; 7 bases agree with TRBD2. The J segment lost 4 bases and the V segment lost 6 bases, leaving 10 bases of the junction unmatched. This CDR3 has 15 residues. Germline CDR1 SGDLS, CDR2 YYNGEE.

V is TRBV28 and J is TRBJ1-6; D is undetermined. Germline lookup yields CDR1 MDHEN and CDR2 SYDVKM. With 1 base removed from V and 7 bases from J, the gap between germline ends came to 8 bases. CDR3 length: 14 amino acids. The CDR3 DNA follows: TGTGCCAGCAGTTTATACGGAGAAAATTCACCCCTCCACTTT. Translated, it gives CASSLYGENSPLHF.